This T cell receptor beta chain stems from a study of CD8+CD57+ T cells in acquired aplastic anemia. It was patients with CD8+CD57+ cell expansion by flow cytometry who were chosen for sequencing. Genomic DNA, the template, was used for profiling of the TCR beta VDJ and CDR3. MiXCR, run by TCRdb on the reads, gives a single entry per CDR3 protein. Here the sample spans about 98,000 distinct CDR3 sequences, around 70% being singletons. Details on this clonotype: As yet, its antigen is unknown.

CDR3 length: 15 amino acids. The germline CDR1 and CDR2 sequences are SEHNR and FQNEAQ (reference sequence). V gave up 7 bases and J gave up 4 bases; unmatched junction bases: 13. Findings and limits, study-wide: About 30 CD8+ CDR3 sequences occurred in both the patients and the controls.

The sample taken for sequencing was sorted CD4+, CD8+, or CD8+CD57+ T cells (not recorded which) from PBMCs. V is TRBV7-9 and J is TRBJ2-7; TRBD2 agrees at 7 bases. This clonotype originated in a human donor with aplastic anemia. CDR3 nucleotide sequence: TGTGCCAGCATGGACACGGGGGGAGTTCGGTACGAGCAGTACTTC. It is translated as CASMDTGGVRYEQYF.